These T cell receptor beta chains were read from a single sample in a study of blood T cell repertoires in COVID-19. Data came from immunoSEQ multiplex PCR; TCRdb stores just in-frame clones and leaves some out. The sample carries about 160,000 clones, over 60% recorded once. Sequencing was carried out using peripheral blood. These receptor sequences come from a man aged 55 to 70 with acute or convalescent COVID-19. Both conserved end residues are part of each CDR3. The order of the fields is clone size, V gene, J gene, D gene, CDR3 protein, CDR3 DNA. A D gene is named only where the DNA matches it firmly. The size entry is marked missing in some rows and otherwise reads once, few, many or a size class.

-,TRBV24-1,TRBJ1-2,-,CATSDSGGYGYTF,TGTGCCACCAGTGATTCGGGAGGCTATGGCTACACCTTC
once,TRBV13,TRBJ1-1,-,CASSLAYTEAFF,TGTGCCAGCAGCTTAGCATACACCGAAGCTTTCTTT
-,TRBV30,TRBJ2-5,-,CAFAYHQETQYF,TGTGCCTTTGCCTACCACCAAGAGACCCAGTACTTC
once,TRBV6-5,TRBJ2-5,TRBD1,CASSSRQGETQYF,TGTGCCAGCAGTTCCAGACAGGGAGAGACCCAGTACTTC
-,TRBV29-1,TRBJ2-7,TRBD1,CSVEETDRGMDAEQYF,TGCAGCGTTGAAGAAACGGACAGGGGAATGGACGCCGAGCAGTACTTC
-,TRBV6-5,TRBJ1-5,-,CASSYDTDYQPQHF,TGTGCCAGCAGTTACGATACTGATTATCAGCCCCAGCATTTT
-,TRBV2,TRBJ1-5,-,CASRFLNQPQHF,TGTGCCAGCAGGTTTCTTAATCAGCCCCAGCATTTT
-,TRBV7-2,TRBJ1-2,TRBD1,CASSPQGVGQGYTF,TGTGCCAGCAGCCCCCAGGGGGTGGGTCAGGGCTACACCTTC
-,TRBV6-2/TRBV6-3,TRBJ1-5,-,CASSAGQGLNQPQHF,TGTGCCAGCAGTGCTGGCCAGGGCCTTAATCAGCCCCAGCATTTT
-,TRBV7-6,TRBJ2-3,TRBD2,CASSSILAELSTDTQYF,TGTGCCAGCAGCTCGATTCTAGCGGAGTTAAGCACAGATACGCAGTATTTT
-,TRBV30,TRBJ2-1,TRBD1,CAWRGTGDNEQFF,TGTGCCTGGAGAGGGACAGGGGACAATGAGCAGTTCTTC
once,TRBV7-3,TRBJ1-1,-,CASSLKGGGTEAFF,TGTGCCAGCAGCTTAAAAGGGGGAGGGACTGAAGCTTTCTTT
few,TRBV4-2,TRBJ2-1,TRBD2,CASSLRLAGSSYNEQFF,TGTGCCAGCAGCCTCCGACTAGCGGGAAGCTCCTACAATGAGCAGTTCTTC
-,TRBV5-4,TRBJ2-3,-,CASSLGDAAGITDTQYF,TGTGCCAGCAGCTTGGGGGACGCTGCGGGGATCACAGATACGCAGTATTTT
-,TRBV29-1,TRBJ2-2,TRBD2,CSASGVDLRTGELFF,TGCAGCGCGAGCGGGGTCGACCTGAGGACCGGGGAGCTGTTTTTT
few,TRBV5-1,TRBJ1-6,-,CASSLGGRVDNSPLHF,TGCGCCAGCAGCTTGGGGGGGCGCGTAGATAATTCACCCCTCCACTTT
-,TRBV5-4,TRBJ2-6,TRBD1,CASSADRVQAGANVLTF,TGTGCCAGCAGCGCGGACAGGGTTCAGGCTGGGGCCAACGTCCTGACTTTC
-,TRBV19,TRBJ1-5,TRBD1,CASSIRGQGAYQPQHF,TGTGCCAGTAGTATTCGAGGACAGGGGGCTTATCAGCCCCAGCATTTT
-,TRBV30,TRBJ2-1,TRBD2,CAWSLGDGGWYNEQFF,TGTGCCTGGAGTTTAGGGGACGGGGGGTGGTACAATGAGCAGTTCTTC
-,TRBV24-1,TRBJ1-2,TRBD1,CATSDPGGGGYTF,TGTGCCACCAGTGATCCAGGGGGCGGTGGCTACACCTTC
-,TRBV7-6,TRBJ2-1,TRBD1,CASSKGQGSGDEQFF,TGTGCCAGCAGCAAGGGACAGGGGTCGGGCGATGAGCAGTTCTTC
-,TRBV6-5,TRBJ1-5,-,CASRPGEGHQPQHF,TGTGCCAGCAGGCCCGGGGAGGGGCATCAGCCCCAGCATTTT
-,TRBV9,TRBJ1-1,-,CASSVVGGSTEAFF,TGTGCCAGCAGCGTAGTGGGGGGGAGCACTGAAGCTTTCTTT
-,TRBV13,TRBJ1-3,-,CASSVTRWGSSGNTIYF,TGTGCCAGCAGCGTAACAAGGTGGGGCTCCTCTGGAAACACCATATATTTT
-,TRBV28,TRBJ2-7,TRBD1,CASIHGTASTYEQYF,TGTGCCAGCATCCATGGGACAGCGAGTACCTACGAGCAGTACTTC
-,TRBV10-3,TRBJ2-7,TRBD2,CAISGVGGGYEQYF,TGTGCCATCAGTGGGGTCGGCGGGGGTTACGAGCAGTACTTC
-,TRBV6-5,TRBJ1-5,-,CASSYAGNQPQHF,TGTGCCAGCAGTTACGCGGGCAATCAGCCCCAGCATTTT
-,TRBV5-1,TRBJ2-2,-,CASSLRGSRTGELFF,TGCGCCAGCAGCTTGAGGGGATCTCGCACCGGGGAGCTGTTTTTT
-,TRBV29-1,TRBJ1-2,-,CSVPGDSHGYTF,TGCAGCGTTCCCGGTGACAGCCATGGCTACACCTTC
-,TRBV7-2,TRBJ1-5,-,CASSSTAPSNQPQHF,TGTGCCAGCAGCTCGACAGCTCCAAGCAATCAGCCCCAGCATTTT
-,TRBV5-4,TRBJ2-5,TRBD2,CASSLGFSGGSQETQYF,TGTGCCAGCAGCTTGGGCTTTAGCGGGGGTTCTCAAGAGACCCAGTACTTC
-,TRBV5-1,TRBJ2-1,-,CASSLSGIRSNEQFF,TGCGCCAGCAGCTTATCCGGGATCCGCTCCAATGAGCAGTTCTTC
once,TRBV2,TRBJ1-2,TRBD1,CARSQGPNYGYTF,TGTGCCAGATCACAGGGGCCTAACTATGGCTACACCTTC
-,TRBV7-2,TRBJ2-5,TRBD1,CATSGWAGGAETQYF,TGTGCCACAAGCGGCTGGGCAGGGGGCGCGGAGACCCAGTACTTC
few,TRBV4-1,TRBJ2-5,-,CASSQVNRFYQETQYF,TGCGCCAGCAGCCAAGTAAACAGATTCTACCAAGAGACCCAGTACTTC
-,TRBV10-3,TRBJ2-2,-,CAISGTGLATGELFF,TGTGCCATCAGTGGAACAGGGTTAGCGACCGGGGAGCTGTTTTTT
-,TRBV12-5,TRBJ2-3,-,CASGEILDGTTSTDTQYF,TGTGCTAGTGGTGAGATCCTCGACGGTACTACTAGCACAGATACGCAGTATTTT
-,TRBV18,TRBJ2-6,TRBD1,CASSPSTGGSSGANVLTF,TGTGCCAGCTCACCTAGTACAGGGGGTAGCTCTGGGGCCAACGTCCTGACTTTC
once,TRBV7-8,TRBJ1-6,-,CASSLLGAVYNSPLHF,TGTGCCAGCAGCTTATTAGGGGCAGTTTATAATTCACCCCTCCACTTT
few,TRBV5-1,TRBJ2-1,TRBD2,CASSPGRVFYNEQFF,TGCGCCAGCAGCCCGGGGAGGGTTTTCTACAATGAGCAGTTCTTC
once,TRBV4-2,TRBJ1-1,TRBD1,CASSQGTRTGINTEAFF,TGTGCCAGCAGCCAAGGGACCAGGACAGGGATTAACACTGAAGCTTTCTTT
-,TRBV2,TRBJ1-2,-,CAIAGPDYGYTF,TGTGCCATCGCGGGGCCCGACTATGGCTACACCTTC